Each of the 29 T cell receptor beta chains below was sequenced from the same sample in a study of shared clonotypes between healthy human individuals. Here immunoSEQ multiplex PCR was the method, and the copy in TCRdb shows in-frame clones only, minus some. The table lists around 610,000 clones, approximately 96% of them singletons. Terminally differentiated effector memory CD45RA+ cells were left out of the naive CD8 fraction, which was CD45RO-negative and positively selected for CCR7. Input material: naive CD8+ T cells sorted from blood. These receptor sequences come from a woman under 40 in good health.

V and J are TRBV11-2 and TRBJ2-5; D ambiguous. CDR3 length: 15 residues. In germline, CDR1 is SGHAT, CDR2 FQNNGV. The ends were cut back, 4 bases at V and 1 base at J, with 13 bases in the middle. This CDR3 is CASSSTPAVQETQYF. The CDR3 DNA is TGTGCCAGCAGCTCTACCCCGGCGGTCCAAGAGACCCAGTACTTC.

This chain joins TRBV7-9 and TRBJ1-1; no reliable D call. Trimming cost V 5 bases and J 0 bases, with 13 bases left between them. The length of the CDR3 is 15 residues. Germline V gene data show CDR1 as SEHNR and CDR2 as FQNEAQ (reference sequence). CDR3 loop: CASSKPTDMNTEAFF. CDR3 sequence (DNA): TGTGCCAGCAGCAAACCTACAGACATGAACACTGAAGCTTTCTTT.

The gene calls are TRBV13 and TRBJ1-2; maybe TRBD1 (6 bases). With 7 bases removed from V and 8 bases from J, the gap between germline ends came to 14 bases. CDR3 length: 12 amino acids. Germline assignment: CDR1 PRHDT and CDR2 FYEKMQ (reference sequence). The CDR3 protein is CASTKQGGGYTF. The CDR3 DNA sequence: TGTGCCAGCACCAAGCAAGGGGGAGGCTACACCTTC.

The gene calls are TRBV7-9 and TRBJ1-1, with D possibly matching TRBD1 (6 bases). The V and J ends lost 2 bases and 0 bases respectively, with 7 bases between them. Looked up from germline, CDR1 is SEHNR and CDR2 is FQNEAQ (reference sequence). The CDR3 extends over 14 amino acids. In nucleotides, the CDR3 is TGTGCCAGCAGCTTATGGGGGCTGAACACTGAAGCTTTCTTT. Its protein is CASSLWGLNTEAFF. Looking up the rest from reference TRBV7-9 and TRBJ1-1 gives the full variable domain: DTGVSQNPRHKITKRGQNVTFRCDPISEHNRLYWYRQTLGQGPEFLTYFQNEAQLEKSRLLSDRFSAERPKGSFSTLEIQRTEQGDSAMYLCASSLWGLNTEAFFGQGTRLTVV.

The chain couples TRBV7-9 to TRBJ2-7; possibly TRBD1 or TRBD2 for D (5 bases each). Germline CDR1 is SEHNR and CDR2 is FQNEAQ (reference sequence). CDR3 length equals 15 residues. With 4 bases removed from V and 4 bases from J, the gap between germline ends came to 17 bases. The CDR3 here is CASSSILWGSYEQYF. CDR3 nucleotides: TGTGCCAGCAGCTCAATCCTTTGGGGGTCGTACGAGCAGTACTTC.

The chain carries TRBV5-4 and TRBJ2-7; the match to TRBD2 covers 12 bases. Germline CDR1 reads SGHNT; CDR2 reads YYREEE (reference sequence). The CDR3 has 15 amino acids. The trim removed 4 bases at V and 5 bases at J, leaving 7 bases unmatched. CDR3 amino acids: CASSLAGGPRNEQYF. The CDR3 nucleotides read TGTGCCAGCAGCCTAGCGGGAGGGCCGAGGAACGAGCAGTACTTC.

J is TRBJ1-1 and V is TRBV15; D call uncertain. V was cut by 5 bases and J by 6 bases, with 13 bases left in between. This CDR3 contains 13 residues. In germline, CDR1 is LNHNV, CDR2 YYDKDF (reference sequence). The CDR3 here is CATSGTSGSEAFF. The CDR3 DNA follows: TGTGCCACCAGCGGTACATCGGGATCTGAAGCTTTCTTT.

The chain recombines TRBV9 with TRBJ1-4; D unresolved. The V gene lost 0 bases and the J gene lost 2 bases, with 11 bases spanning the gap. The germline gives CDR1 SGDLS, CDR2 YYNGEE. The CDR3 consists of 16 residues. The CDR3 region has the DNA TGTGCCAGCAGCGTAGGCGACATGGTTACTAATGAAAAACTGTTTTTT. This translates into CASSVGDMVTNEKLFF.

A note on this clone: This sample also contains other DNA sequences that code for the same CDR3. The chain carries TRBV5-1 and TRBJ2-7; no reliable D call. Germline V gene data show CDR1 as SGHRS and CDR2 as YFSETQ. The CDR3 runs to 13 residues. V dropped 0 bases and J dropped 0 bases, with 4 bases sitting between them. The CDR3 loop is CASSLESSYEQYF. In DNA form, the CDR3 reads TGCGCCAGCAGCTTGGAGAGCTCCTACGAGCAGTACTTC.

This clone was picked up one time. The chain links TRBV9 to TRBJ1-1; D gene uncertain. The CDR3 has 12 amino acids. In germline, CDR1 is SGDLS, CDR2 YYNGEE. With 6 bases removed from V and 5 bases from J, the gap between germline ends came to 11 bases. The CDR3 reads CASTSIRTEAFF. CDR3 bases: TGTGCCAGCACCTCGATTCGTACTGAAGCTTTCTTT.

The chain joins TRBV5-6 to TRBJ2-7; TRBD1 might be the D (5 bases). The germline V and J ends were trimmed by 2 bases and 0 bases, with 6 bases remaining between them. CDR1 and CDR2 (germline): SGHDT, YYEEEE. This CDR3 contains 13 residues. The chain's CDR3 is CASSFGHSYEQYF. CDR3 DNA: TGTGCCAGCAGCTTTGGACACTCCTACGAGCAGTACTTC.

The chain recombines TRBV9 with TRBJ1-1; TRBD1 might be the D (5 bases). The CDR3 runs to 15 residues. V lost 5 bases, J lost 1 base, and 15 bases lay in between. Germline V gives CDR1 SGDLS, CDR2 YYNGEE. CDR3 loop: CASSETGRSNTEAFF. CDR3 DNA sequence: TGTGCCAGCAGTGAGACGGGACGGTCGAACACTGAAGCTTTCTTT.

The CDR3: CASSGNRDTQYF. CDR3 nucleotide sequence: TGTGCCAGCAGTGGAAACCGTGATACGCAGTATTTT. This chain uses TRBV28 with TRBJ2-3; D not resolved. In germline, CDR1 is MDHEN, CDR2 SYDVKM. CDR3 size: 12 residues. Trimming stripped 5 bases from V and 6 bases from J, with 9 bases between.

The chain employs TRBV6-5 and TRBJ2-7; perhaps TRBD1 as D (5 bases). The CDR3 is 15 amino acids. The V end lost 10 bases, the J end lost 3 bases, and 22 bases lay between the germline ends. Germline CDR1 and CDR2: MNHEY and SVGAGI. CDR3 bases: TGTGCCACCCACCGACAGTCCGACCTTAGCTACGAGCAGTACTTC. Residues: CATHRQSDLSYEQYF.

This sequence joins TRBV28 and TRBJ2-1, with D possibly TRBD2 on 6 matching bases. CDR3 length: 16 amino acids. Germline loops: CDR1 MDHEN, CDR2 SYDVKM. The ends were cut back, 4 bases at V and 3 bases at J, with 16 bases in the middle. As DNA, the CDR3 is TGTGCCAGCAGTTCCCTCCGGGAGAGGGACTACAATGAGCAGTTCTTC. Protein: CASSSLRERDYNEQFF.

This chain connects TRBV5-6 to TRBJ2-4; 7 positions agree with TRBD1. Germline CDR1 reads SGHDT; CDR2 reads YYEEEE. V lost 0 bases to trimming and J lost 8 bases; unmatched junction nucleotides: 14. The CDR3 length is 17 residues. The CDR3 nucleotides read TGTGCCAGCAGCTTGGGGGGTAGGACAGGAGCAGGAGACATTCAGTACTTC. Residues: CASSLGGRTGAGDIQYF. Based on the CDR3 plus reference TRBV5-6 and TRBJ2-4, the full variable domain is DAGVTQSPTHLIKTRGQQVTLRCSPKSGHDTVSWYQQALGQGPQFIFQYYEEEERQRGNFPDRFSGHQFPNYSSELNVNALLLGDSALYLCASSLGGRTGAGDIQYFGAGTRLSVL.

The chain links TRBV28 to TRBJ1-3; D ambiguous. The V gene lost 7 bases and the J gene lost 3 bases, with 10 bases spanning the gap. The CDR3 spans 13 residues. Germline-derived CDR1 and CDR2 are MDHEN and SYDVKM. CDR3 sequence reads: CASTPTNGNTIYF. The CDR3 nucleotides are TGTGCCAGCACACCGACCAATGGAAACACCATATATTTT.

The chain has TRBV28 and TRBJ2-2; no clear D gene. Germline values: CDR1 MDHEN, CDR2 SYDVKM. The germline V and J ends were trimmed by 7 bases and 3 bases, with 9 bases remaining between them. The CDR3 consists of 13 residues. The CDR3 DNA follows: TGTGCCAGCATGGCAGGACACACCGGGGAGCTGTTTTTT. As protein: CASMAGHTGELFF.

A note on this clone: The same CDR3 also results from other DNA sequences found in this sample. The V call is TRBV27, the J call TRBJ2-7, with TRBD2 as a possible D gene (6 bases). This CDR3 is built from 14 residues. Trimming stripped 6 bases from V and 3 bases from J, with 15 bases between. Germline V gene data show CDR1 as MNHEY and CDR2 as SMNVEV (reference sequence). The CDR3 nucleotides read TGTGCCAGCAGCCCCGGGTTGGGAGGCTACGAGCAGTACTTC. Residues: CASSPGLGGYEQYF.

This rearrangement joins TRBV30 to TRBJ2-1; possible D gene TRBD2, 6 bases. Germline V gene data show CDR1 as GTSNPN and CDR2 as SVGIG (reference sequence). V was shortened by 1 base and J by 8 bases, with 18 bases between the two germline ends. The CDR3 extends over 15 amino acids. CDR3 DNA sequence: TGTGCCTGGAGTGGTGGGACTTCCTCTTGGGATGAGCAGTTCTTC. Translation: CAWSGGTSSWDEQFF.

The chain carries TRBV5-5 and TRBJ2-1; 8 bases are shared with TRBD1. The V segment lost 0 bases and the J segment 7 bases; nucleotides outside the gene matches: 3. Germline CDR1 and CDR2: SGHKS and YYEKEE (reference sequence). This CDR3 spans 14 amino acids. Written as DNA, the CDR3 is TGTGCCAGCAGCTTGGCGGACAGGGCGAATGAGCAGTTCTTC. Its protein is CASSLADRANEQFF.

This chain uses TRBV13 with TRBJ2-7, with 10 bases identical to TRBD1. Germline values: CDR1 PRHDT, CDR2 FYEKMQ (reference sequence). The CDR3 runs to 14 residues. With V trimmed by 5 bases and J by 3 bases, 4 bases remained unmatched. CDR3 in amino acids: CASSNGTGDYEQYF. The CDR3 nucleotides read TGTGCCAGCAGCAACGGGACAGGGGACTACGAGCAGTACTTC.

The chain recombines TRBV19 with TRBJ2-7; D may match TRBD1 or TRBD2 (5 bases each). Germline loops: CDR1 LNHDA, CDR2 SQIVND (reference sequence). The V end lost 3 bases, the J end lost 0 bases, and 12 bases lay between the germline ends. The CDR3 spans 15 residues. The CDR3 sequence: CASSIVPGSSYEQYF. The CDR3 bases are TGTGCCAGTAGTATCGTACCAGGGAGCTCCTACGAGCAGTACTTC.

This clone was detected only once. The rearrangement links TRBV28 to TRBJ2-6; tentative D call: TRBD2 (5 bases). The V gene lost 2 bases and the J gene lost 1 base, with 12 bases spanning the gap. The CDR3 is 17 residues long. The germline V gene has CDR1 MDHEN and CDR2 SYDVKM. This chain's CDR3 is CASSLIYGVSGANVLTF. The CDR3, as DNA: TGTGCCAGCAGTTTAATCTACGGGGTGTCTGGGGCCAACGTCCTGACTTTC.

This sequence joins TRBV9 and TRBJ2-1; D uncertain. The germline V gene has CDR1 SGDLS and CDR2 YYNGEE. With 0 bases removed from V and 7 bases from J, the gap between germline ends came to 11 bases. There are 14 residues in the CDR3. The CDR3 here is CASSVESTRNEQFF. As DNA, the CDR3 is TGTGCCAGCAGCGTAGAGTCTACCCGGAATGAGCAGTTCTTC.

The chain couples TRBV20-1 to TRBJ2-4, with D maybe TRBD2 (6 bases). This CDR3 region has 11 residues. V was clipped by 3 bases and J by 6 bases, with 6 bases between them. Germline CDR1 is DFQATT and CDR2 is SNEGSKA (reference sequence). The CDR3 region has the DNA TGCAGTGCTAGCGGGAGAAACATTCAGTACTTC. It codes for CSASGRNIQYF.

The chain joins TRBV11-3 to TRBJ2-7; 7 bases match TRBD1. Germline CDR1 SGHNT, CDR2 YENEEA. After removal of 5 bases from V and 7 bases from J, the junction contained 11 bases not matched to a gene. The CDR3 has 14 residues. The CDR3 coding sequence is TGTGCCAGCAGCCGAGGGGACAGTTTCGAGGAGCAGTACTTC. Protein: CASSRGDSFEEQYF.

The gene calls are TRBV21-1 and TRBJ2-2; TRBD2, the D gene given by the table, was not confirmed from the DNA. TRBV21-1 is a known pseudogene. CDR3 size: 15 residues. The CDR3 DNA reads TGTGCCAGGCCCATTTATAGCGGGAAGACCGGGGAGCTGTTTTTT. It translates to CARPIYSGKTGELFF.

The chain couples TRBV4-1 to TRBJ2-1, with unresolved D. V was pared by 1 base and J by 3 bases, with 7 bases between. Germline CDR1 MGHRA, CDR2 YSYEKL. The length of the CDR3 is 14 residues. CDR3 sequence: CASSQANSYNEQFF. The DNA of the CDR3 is TGCGCCAGCAGCCAAGCGAACAGCTACAATGAGCAGTTCTTC.